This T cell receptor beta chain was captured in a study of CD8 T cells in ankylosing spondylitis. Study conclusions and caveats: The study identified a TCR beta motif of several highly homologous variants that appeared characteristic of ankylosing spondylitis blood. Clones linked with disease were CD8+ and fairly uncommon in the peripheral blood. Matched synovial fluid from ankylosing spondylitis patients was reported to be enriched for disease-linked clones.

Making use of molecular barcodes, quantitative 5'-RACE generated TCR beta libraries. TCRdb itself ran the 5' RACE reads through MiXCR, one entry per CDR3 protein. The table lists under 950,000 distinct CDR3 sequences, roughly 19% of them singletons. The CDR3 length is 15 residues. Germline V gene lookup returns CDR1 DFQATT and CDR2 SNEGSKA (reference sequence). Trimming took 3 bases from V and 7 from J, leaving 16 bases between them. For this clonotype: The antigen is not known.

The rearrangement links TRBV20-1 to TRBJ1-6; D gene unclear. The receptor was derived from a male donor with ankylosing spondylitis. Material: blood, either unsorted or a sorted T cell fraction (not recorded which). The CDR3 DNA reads TGCAGTGCTAGTTATTCGGGCAGTCAAAATTCACCCCTCCACTTT. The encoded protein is CSASYSGSQNSPLHF.